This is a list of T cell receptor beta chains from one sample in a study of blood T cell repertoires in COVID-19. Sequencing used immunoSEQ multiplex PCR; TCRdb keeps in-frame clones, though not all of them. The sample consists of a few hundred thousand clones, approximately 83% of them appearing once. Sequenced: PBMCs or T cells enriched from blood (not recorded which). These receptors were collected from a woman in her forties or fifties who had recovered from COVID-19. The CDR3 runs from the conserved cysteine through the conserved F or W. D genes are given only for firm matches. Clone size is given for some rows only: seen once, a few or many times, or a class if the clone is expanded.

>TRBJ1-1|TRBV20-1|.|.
TGCAGTGCTAGTAGCGGCACTGAAGCTTTCTTT
CSASSGTEAFF
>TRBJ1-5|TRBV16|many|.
TGTGCCAGCAGCCAACAGTATAGCAATCAGCCCCAGCATTTT
CASSQQYSNQPQHF
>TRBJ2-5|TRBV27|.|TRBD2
TGTGCCAGCTCGGGACTACTAGGCCCTCAAGAGACCCAGTACTTC
CASSGLLGPQETQYF
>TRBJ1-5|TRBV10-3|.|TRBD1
TGTGCCATCAGTGAGTCCGGACAGGGGCGCAATCAGCCCCAGCATTTT
CAISESGQGRNQPQHF
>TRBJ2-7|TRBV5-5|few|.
TGTGCCAGCGACCCGCCAGGGGCCTTCTACGAGCAGTACTTC
CASDPPGAFYEQYF
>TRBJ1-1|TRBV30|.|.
TGTGCCTGGAGAGTTGGGGGCGGCACTGAAGCTTTCTTT
CAWRVGGGTEAFF
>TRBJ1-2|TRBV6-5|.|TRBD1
TGTGCCACCCACTTTGGGACAGGGGCCCTCTATGGCTACACCTTC
CATHFGTGALYGYTF
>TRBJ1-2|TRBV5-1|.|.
TGCGCCAGCAGCAGCGCAGGGGTTGAAGTAGGCTACACCTTC
CASSSAGVEVGYTF
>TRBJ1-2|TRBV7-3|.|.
TGTGCCAGCAGCCGCCACGGAGGCTATGGCTACACCTTC
CASSRHGGYGYTF
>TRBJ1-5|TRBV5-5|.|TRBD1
TGTGCCAGCAGCATCCGGGACAGCCCTCGGCAGGTACAGCCCCAGCATTTT
CASSIRDSPRQVQPQHF
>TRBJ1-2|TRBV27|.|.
TGTGCCAGCAGTTCAACCAGGCTACTCAACTATGGCTACACCTTC
CASSSTRLLNYGYTF
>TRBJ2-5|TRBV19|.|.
TGTGCCAGTAGTATCTATGTCCAAGAGACCCAGTACTTC
CASSIYVQETQYF
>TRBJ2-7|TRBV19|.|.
TGTGCCAGTAGGAACGGGAGCTTCTACGAGCAGTACTTC
CASRNGSFYEQYF
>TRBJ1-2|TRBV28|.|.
TGTGCCGCCAAAGGGGGAGCTAACTATGGCTACACCTTC
CAAKGGANYGYTF
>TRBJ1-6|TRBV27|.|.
TGTGCCAGTCGGCAGGCGGGTATTTTCGGTTCACCCCTCCACTTT
CASRQAGIFGSPLHF
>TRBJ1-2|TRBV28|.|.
TGTGCCAGCAGCCCGGACTTCAGCTATGGCTACACCTTC
CASSPDFSYGYTF
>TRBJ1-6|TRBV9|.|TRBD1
TGTGCCAGCAGCGTAGCAGTGACAGGGGGCGGCTCCTATAATTCACCCCTCCACTTT
CASSVAVTGGGSYNSPLHF
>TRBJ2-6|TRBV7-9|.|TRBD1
TGTGCCAGCAGCCCCGGGACAGGCTACTCTGGGGCCAACGTCCTGACTTTC
CASSPGTGYSGANVLTF
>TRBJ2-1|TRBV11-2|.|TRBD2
TGTGCCAGCAGCTTAGACCGCCTAGCGGGTGAGCAGTTCTTC
CASSLDRLAGEQFF
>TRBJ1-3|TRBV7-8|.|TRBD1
TGTGCCAGCAGCTTAGGACAGGGGGGGGCCGTGGACACCATATATTTT
CASSLGQGGAVDTIYF
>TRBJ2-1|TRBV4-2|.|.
TGTGCCAGCAGCCAAGGGTCGCGACTCTCCTACAATGAGCAGTTCTTC
CASSQGSRLSYNEQFF
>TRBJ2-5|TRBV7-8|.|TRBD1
TGTGCCAGCAGCTTTGGGACAGGGGCGTGGACCGAAGAGACCCAGTACTTC
CASSFGTGAWTEETQYF
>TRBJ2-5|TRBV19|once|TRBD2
TGTGCCAGTAGTACCCTTGGACTAGTCTACGAGACCCAGTACTTC
CASSTLGLVYETQYF
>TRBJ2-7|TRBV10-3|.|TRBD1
TGTGCCATCAGTGAGTCAGTGAGGGACAGGGGTGTCTACGAGCAGTACTTC
CAISESVRDRGVYEQYF
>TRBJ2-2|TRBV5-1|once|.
TGCGCCAGCAGCTCGGGACACCACACCGGGGAGCTGTTTTTT
CASSSGHHTGELFF
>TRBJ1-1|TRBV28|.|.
TGTGCCAGCAGTTTCAATAGGAACACTGAAGCTTTCTTT
CASSFNRNTEAFF
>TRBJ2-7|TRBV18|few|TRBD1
TGTGCCAGCTCAGCCCTACGACAGGGATCCTACGAGCAGTACTTC
CASSALRQGSYEQYF
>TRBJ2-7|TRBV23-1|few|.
TGCGCCAGCAGTCAATTTAGTCAGGGCCTAAACTACGAGCAGTACTTC
CASSQFSQGLNYEQYF
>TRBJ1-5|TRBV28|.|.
TGTGCCAGCAGTTTTTGGGGGGGCGAACAGCCCCAGCATTTT
CASSFWGGEQPQHF
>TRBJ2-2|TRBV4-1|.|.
TGCGCCAGCAGCCAAGATTCCAGGGTTACCGGGGAGCTGTTTTTT
CASSQDSRVTGELFF
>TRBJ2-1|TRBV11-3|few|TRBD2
TGTGCCAGCAGCCCTACCGGGACTATGAACAATGAGCAGTTCTTC
CASSPTGTMNNEQFF
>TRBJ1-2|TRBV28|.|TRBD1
TGTGCCAGCAGGCCACAGGGGGCGCGCGGCTACACCTTC
CASRPQGARGYTF
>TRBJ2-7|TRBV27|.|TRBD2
TGTGCCAGCAGTTTTGTCGGGACTAGAGCTCACGAGCAGTACTTC
CASSFVGTRAHEQYF
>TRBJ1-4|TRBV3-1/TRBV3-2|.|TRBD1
TGTGCCAGCAGCCAAGATCGGGACAGGGGAGGGGAAAAACTGTTTTTT
CASSQDRDRGGEKLFF
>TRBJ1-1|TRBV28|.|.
TGTGCCAGCAGTACCCCCTTCACCCCCGGGGAGGCTGAAGCTTTCTTT
CASSTPFTPGEAEAFF
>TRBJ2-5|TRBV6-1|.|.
TGTGCCAGCAGTGAATTTTGGCTAGCCCAAGAGACCCAGTACTTC
CASSEFWLAQETQYF
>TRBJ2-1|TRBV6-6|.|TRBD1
TGTGCCAGCAGGGGACAGGGGTACTACAATGAGCAGTTCTTC
CASRGQGYYNEQFF